A single sample gave rise to the 12 T cell receptor beta chains below, sequenced in a study of T cell responses to AZD1222 COVID-19 vaccine. Measured with immunoSEQ multiplex PCR; TCRdb has only the in-frame clones, and not every one. The sample includes 75,000 to 100,000 clones, roughly 90% seen only once; the top ten take 2.8%. This sample comprised peripheral blood, obtained on day 0 of AZD1222 vaccination. These receptors originate from an adult in good health.

The rearrangement uses TRBV3-1 (or the pseudogene TRBV3-2) and TRBJ2-7, with 7 bases lining up with TRBD1. With V trimmed by 6 bases and J by 0 bases, 2 bases remained unmatched. CDR3 length: 13 amino acids. Germline CDR1 is LGHDT and CDR2 is YNNKEL (reference sequence). CDR3 bases: TGTGCCAGCAGTCCAGGGGGCTCCTACGAGCAGTACTTC. This sequence encodes CASSPGGSYEQYF.

V gene TRBV27 combines with J gene TRBJ2-2, with 8 bases matching TRBD1. This CDR3 is 15 amino acids long. Germline-derived CDR1 and CDR2 are MNHEY and SMNVEV (reference sequence). Trimming took 6 bases from V and 5 from J; bases not matched to a gene: 8. The CDR3 DNA reads as TGTGCCAGCAGCCGAGGACAGGGAAAGACCGGGGAGCTGTTTTTT. Translated: CASSRGQGKTGELFF.

The gene calls are TRBV10-2 and TRBJ2-1; TRBD2 matches at 11 bases. Germline loops: CDR1 WSHSY, CDR2 SAAADI. The CDR3 loop spans 14 amino acids. The V and J ends lost 6 bases and 5 bases, in that order; junction bases with no gene match: 3. The chain's CDR3 is CASRTSGINNEQFF. As DNA, the CDR3 is TGCGCCAGCAGGACTAGCGGGATTAACAATGAGCAGTTCTTC.

This clone has a single count. The chain employs TRBV29-1 and TRBJ1-1; D gene unclear. Trimming stripped 1 base from V and 0 bases from J, with 6 bases between. This CDR3 contains 13 residues. Germline-derived CDR1 and CDR2 are SQVTM and ANQGSEA. For the CDR3, the DNA is TGCAGCGTTGAAGGGTCTTTGAACACTGAAGCTTTCTTT. Translating gives CSVEGSLNTEAFF.

V and J are TRBV10-3 and TRBJ2-3; 7 positions match TRBD2. The CDR3 consists of 12 residues. Trimming took 6 bases from V and 6 from J; bases not matched to a gene: 3. Germline assignment: CDR1 ENHRY and CDR2 SYGVKD. DNA for the CDR3: TGTGCCATCAGGAGCGGGACCGATACGCAGTATTTT. Translated, it gives CAIRSGTDTQYF.

The rearrangement joins TRBV2 to TRBJ1-2; no firm D call. The length of the CDR3 is 13 residues. The V and J ends lost 8 bases and 6 bases respectively, with 16 bases between them. CDR1 is SNHLY and CDR2 is FYNNEI in the germline V gene. CDR3: CASSRPLKDGYTF. The CDR3 DNA reads TGTGCCAGCTCCAGACCATTAAAAGATGGCTACACCTTC.

The chain combines TRBV24-1 with TRBJ1-1, with a weak D call TRBD1 (5 bases). Trimming left V 2 bases short and J 3 bases short, with 12 bases between. The CDR3 runs to 15 residues. Per germline, CDR1 KGHDR and CDR2 SFDVKD. In DNA form, the CDR3 reads TGTGCCACCAGTGATTCTCAGAAAGGGGACACTGAAGCTTTCTTT. As protein: CATSDSQKGDTEAFF.

The chain recombines TRBV11-1 with TRBJ1-1, with TRBD1 identical over 11 bases. CDR1 is SGHAT, CDR2 FQDESV, per germline (reference sequence). The junction had 5 bases not matched to a gene; V was cut back by 3 bases and J by 5 bases. The CDR3 spans 15 residues. The CDR3 region has the DNA TGTGCCAGCAGCTTCGGACAGGGGGCGGGTACTGAAGCTTTCTTT. Translation: CASSFGQGAGTEAFF.

The chain recombines TRBV6-5 with TRBJ1-4, with 7 bases lining up with TRBD1. Germline-derived CDR1 and CDR2 are MNHEY and SVGAGI. J was trimmed by 3 bases and V by 10 bases; bases with no gene match: 11. The CDR3 covers 15 residues. The CDR3 is CAIDLYRGANEKLFF. The CDR3, as DNA: TGTGCCATCGACCTATACAGGGGCGCTAATGAAAAACTGTTTTTT.

The CDR3 DNA reads TGTGCCACCAGCAGAGTGCAGGCGGGCAATCAGCCCCAGCATTTT. This codes for CATSRVQAGNQPQHF. V is TRBV15 and J is TRBJ1-5; the D is unclear. CDR1 LNHNV and CDR2 YYDKDF come from the germline V gene (reference sequence). The germline V and J ends were trimmed by 1 base and 2 bases, with 9 bases remaining between them. This CDR3 spans 15 amino acids.

The rearrangement uses TRBV3-1 (or the pseudogene TRBV3-2) and TRBJ2-1, with 7 bases fitting TRBD2. This CDR3 contains 14 residues. V gave up 4 bases and J gave up 4 bases; unmatched junction bases: 4. From germline, CDR1 is LGHDT and CDR2 YNNKEL (reference sequence). CDR3 in DNA: TGTGCCAGCAGCCCTCTAGCGGCGTACAATGAGCAGTTCTTC. Protein sequence: CASSPLAAYNEQFF.

This rearrangement joins TRBV2 to TRBJ2-5; TRBD2 agrees at 8 bases. Germline CDR1 and CDR2: SNHLY and FYNNEI. The V and J ends lost 7 bases and 2 bases, in that order; junction bases with no gene match: 6. The CDR3 is made up of 14 amino acids. The CDR3, as DNA: TGTGCCAGCATCCAGGCTAGCGGGCAAGAGACCCAGTACTTC. It specifies CASIQASGQETQYF.